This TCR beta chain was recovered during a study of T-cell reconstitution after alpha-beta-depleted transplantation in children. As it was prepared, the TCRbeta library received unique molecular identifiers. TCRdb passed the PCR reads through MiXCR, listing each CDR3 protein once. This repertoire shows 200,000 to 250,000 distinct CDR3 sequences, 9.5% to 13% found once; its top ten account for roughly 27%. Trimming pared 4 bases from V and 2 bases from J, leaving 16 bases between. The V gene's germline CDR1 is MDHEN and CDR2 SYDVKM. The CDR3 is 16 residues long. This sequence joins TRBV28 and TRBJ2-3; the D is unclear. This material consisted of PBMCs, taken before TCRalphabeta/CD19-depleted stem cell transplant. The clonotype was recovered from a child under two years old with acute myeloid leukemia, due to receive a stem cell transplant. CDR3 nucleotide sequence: TGTGCCAGCAGTTCCGAAGTTGGAAGAATCACAGATACGCAGTATTTT. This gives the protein CASSSEVGRITDTQYF. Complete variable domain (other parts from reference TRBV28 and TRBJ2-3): DVKVTQSSRYLVKRTGEKVFLECVQDMDHENMFWYRQDPGLGLRLIYFSYDVKMKEKGDIPEGYSVSREKKERFSLILESASTNQTSMYLCASSSEVGRITDTQYFGPGTRLTVL.